These 17 T cell receptor beta chains were all obtained from the same sample, sequenced in a study of radiation and T cells in renal cell carcinoma. The time point here: blood 2 weeks post-SBRT. Treatment reported: 15 Gy SBRT to primary tumor, nephrectomy 4 weeks later. Only in-frame clones appear in the TCRdb table, and some are missing; sequencing was by immunoSEQ multiplex PCR. Of roughly 75,000 clones in the sample, more than 75% are singletons; the top ten hold around 5.5%. The sample consisted of blood, taken from a patient whose treatment included radiotherapy and nephrectomy. These receptors all stem from a man between 60 and 70 years old with renal cell carcinoma.

This rearrangement joins TRBV30 to TRBJ1-1; 9 nucleotides agree with TRBD1. The CDR3 is 21 residues long. The V segment lost 2 bases and the J segment 2 bases; nucleotides outside the gene matches: 24. Germline V gene lookup returns CDR1 GTSNPN and CDR2 SVGIG (reference sequence). The CDR3 DNA follows: TGTGCCTGGAGTAGGGGGACAGGGCCGAATGGGGGATCCGGCCTAAACACTGAAGCTTTCTTT. Protein product: CAWSRGTGPNGGSGLNTEAFF.

This chain connects TRBV19 to TRBJ1-4, with TRBD1 identical over 9 bases. V trimming: 9 bases; J trimming: 4 bases; junction bases outside the gene matches: 6. The CDR3 has 14 amino acids. Germline loops: CDR1 LNHDA, CDR2 SQIVND (reference sequence). CDR3 DNA: TGTGCCAGCCTACAGACAGGGGGTAATGAAAAACTGTTTTTT. Translated, it gives CASLQTGGNEKLFF.

V usage is TRBV27 and J usage is TRBJ2-3; D call uncertain. This CDR3 is built from 15 residues. Trimming took off 2 bases at V and 4 bases at J, with 13 bases between the two ends. The germline CDR1 and CDR2 sequences are MNHEY and SMNVEV (reference sequence). CDR3 residues: CASSLLGLLSDTQYF. The DNA for the CDR3 is TGTGCCAGCAGTTTACTTGGATTACTTTCAGATACGCAGTATTTT.

V is TRBV19 and J is TRBJ2-3; D gene ambiguous. In germline, CDR1 is LNHDA, CDR2 SQIVND (reference sequence). Between the trimmed V and J ends, which lost 3 bases and 0 bases, there was a span of 10 bases. The CDR3 covers 15 residues. CDR3 amino acids: CASSIRALSTDTQYF. The CDR3 nucleotides read TGTGCCAGTAGTATTCGGGCCCTAAGCACAGATACGCAGTATTTT.

The chain is built from TRBV4-1 and TRBJ2-2, with D perhaps assigned TRBD1 or TRBD2 (5 bases each). The V gene lost 5 bases and the J gene lost 4 bases, with 14 bases spanning the gap. The CDR3 totals 15 residues. Germline V gives CDR1 MGHRA, CDR2 YSYEKL. The DNA for the CDR3 is TGCGCCAGCAGCGCCCGGGACGGGCTCACCGGGGAGCTGTTTTTT. It specifies CASSARDGLTGELFF.

This rearrangement joins TRBV5-1 to TRBJ1-5, with no clear D. The V gene lost 0 bases and the J gene lost 0 bases, with 7 bases spanning the gap. The CDR3 totals 15 residues. Germline V gives CDR1 SGHRS, CDR2 YFSETQ. The CDR3 DNA sequence: TGCGCCAGCAGCTTGGAGGGAACTAGCAATCAGCCCCAGCATTTT. As protein: CASSLEGTSNQPQHF. The variable domain in full, with the rest retrieved from reference TRBV5-1 and TRBJ1-5, is KAGVTQTPRYLIKTRGQQVTLSCSPISGHRSVSWYQQTPGQGLQFLFEYFSETQRNKGNFPGRFSGRQFSNSRSEMNVSTLELGDSALYLCASSLEGTSNQPQHFGDGTRLSIL.

The chain combines TRBV5-1 with TRBJ2-3; TRBD2 aligns across 12 bases. Germline V lookup: CDR1 SGHRS, CDR2 YFSETQ. J lost 5 bases, V lost 4 bases, and 11 bases had no gene match. This CDR3 has 17 residues. DNA for the CDR3: TGCGCCAGCAGCAGACCCCTAGCGGGAGGGCCGGGAGATACGCAGTATTTT. Its protein product is CASSRPLAGGPGDTQYF.

This rearrangement joins TRBV7-9 to TRBJ2-1; TRBD2 agrees at 9 bases. J gave up 4 bases and V 5 bases, and 9 bases lay outside the gene matches. The CDR3 covers 16 residues. In germline, CDR1 is SEHNR, CDR2 FQNEAQ (reference sequence). The CDR3 is CASSPLPSGTYNEQFF. CDR3 bases: TGTGCCAGCAGCCCCCTCCCTAGCGGGACTTACAATGAGCAGTTCTTC.

The CDR3 coding sequence is TGTGCCAGCAGCCGCCGACAGCAAGCCCACCACAATGAGCAGTTCTTC. Its translation: CASSRRQQAHHNEQFF. The chain has TRBV7-2 and TRBJ2-1; a weak D match, TRBD1 (5 bases). CDR3 length: 16 amino acids. V dropped 5 bases and J dropped 5 bases, with 19 bases sitting between them. Germline assignment: CDR1 SGHTA and CDR2 FQGNSA.

The rearrangement links TRBV7-8 to TRBJ2-7; D uncertain. From germline, CDR1 is SGHVS and CDR2 FQNEAQ. The CDR3 loop spans 16 amino acids. V was trimmed by 1 base and J by 3 bases, leaving 16 bases between them. CDR3 nucleotides: TGTGCCAGCAGCTTAGGGCCCGAGCAGGACCTCTACGAGCAGTACTTC. Translating gives CASSLGPEQDLYEQYF.

This clone was counted a few times. The chain has TRBV15 and TRBJ1-5; D possibly corresponds to TRBD1 (5 bases). This CDR3 is 14 amino acids long. Germline V gene data show CDR1 as LNHNV and CDR2 as YYDKDF (reference sequence). V lost 5 bases, J lost 5 bases, and 13 bases lay in between. The CDR3 protein is CATSQGTGYQPQHF. The DNA for the CDR3 is TGTGCCACCAGCCAAGGGACTGGCTATCAGCCCCAGCATTTT.

The chain employs TRBV27 and TRBJ2-7, with 7 positions matching TRBD1. The V segment lost 3 bases and the J segment 4 bases; nucleotides outside the gene matches: 12. The CDR3 loop spans 16 amino acids. CDR1 is MNHEY and CDR2 is SMNVEV in the germline V gene (reference sequence). The CDR3 region is CASSFLSTGAGYEQYF. CDR3 nucleotides: TGTGCCAGCAGTTTCCTCTCCACAGGGGCGGGTTACGAGCAGTACTTC.

This clone was recorded once. J is TRBJ2-7 and V is TRBV19, with 9 bases lining up with TRBD2. This CDR3 has 18 amino acids. Trimming cost V 3 bases and J 4 bases; bases outside gene matches: 16. Germline CDR1 LNHDA, CDR2 SQIVND (reference sequence). CDR3: CASSISGGDPSGTYEQYF. The CDR3 DNA reads as TGTGCCAGTAGTATTTCAGGGGGAGACCCTAGCGGGACGTACGAGCAGTACTTC.

The J gene is TRBJ2-1, the V gene TRBV19, with 8 bases matching TRBD1. After removal of 3 bases from V and 5 bases from J, the junction contained 9 bases not matched to a gene. The germline CDR1 and CDR2 sequences are LNHDA and SQIVND (reference sequence). This CDR3 is 16 amino acids long. The CDR3 here is CASSMVPGQADNEQFF. In DNA, the CDR3 is TGTGCCAGTAGTATGGTCCCGGGACAGGCCGACAATGAGCAGTTCTTC.

The chain carries TRBV29-1 and TRBJ1-1; 7 positions agree with TRBD1. From germline, CDR1 is SQVTM and CDR2 ANQGSEA. V was pared by 5 bases and J by 8 bases, with 8 bases of the junction left unmatched. The CDR3 spans 12 residues. The CDR3 region has the DNA TGCAGCGTTAACAGGGGAATGGACGAAGCTTTCTTT. This gives the protein CSVNRGMDEAFF.

The chain links TRBV15 to TRBJ2-3; possible D gene TRBD2, 6 bases. Trimming took 8 bases from V and 1 from J, leaving 13 bases between them. The CDR3 contains 14 residues. Germline V gene data show CDR1 as LNHNV and CDR2 as YYDKDF (reference sequence). The CDR3 is CATLEGGGTDTQYF. The DNA of the CDR3 is TGTGCCACCTTGGAGGGAGGCGGCACAGATACGCAGTATTTT.

This chain uses TRBV7-3 with TRBJ2-5; perhaps D is TRBD1 or TRBD2 (5 bases each). Germline-derived CDR1 and CDR2 are SGHTA and FQGTGA. V lost 5 bases, J lost 4 bases, and 14 bases lay in between. The CDR3 has 14 amino acids. In nucleotides, the CDR3 is TGTGCCAGCAGCGGGGGTGGTACCGGAGAGACCCAGTACTTC. It yields the protein CASSGGGTGETQYF.